This is a list of T cell receptor beta chains from one sample in a study of T cell repertoires in cytomegalovirus infection. The antigens these receptors bind are not known. TCRdb reanalysed the reads using MiXCR and keeps one entry per CDR3 protein. The sample records 110,000 or so distinct CDR3 sequences, over 30% being singletons. Source: CD8+ T cells from cultured PBMCs, taken from culture after CMV antigen stimulation. Every receptor here comes from a human donor in good health (CMV status not recorded). Some clones in this sample may be carry-over from other donors' samples. The CDR3 runs from the conserved cysteine through the conserved F or W. Clone size appears in some rows only: once, few, many, or a class for an expanded clone.

V,size,J,CDR3
TRBV7-8,many,TRBJ2-3,CASSLGRAGGWTDTQYF
TRBV4-1,few,TRBJ2-1,CASNLAGGQNEQFF
TRBV2,-,TRBJ2-3,CASSEGFLPPVDTQYF
TRBV9,-,TRBJ2-1,CASSVTGEYNEQFF
TRBV2,-,TRBJ2-1,CASSGKRGGSFNEQFF
TRBV7-2,few,TRBJ1-5,CASSLSGGGPPEYNQPQHF
TRBV20-1,-,TRBJ1-5,CSARDRGGGDYNQPQHF
TRBV4-1,many,TRBJ1-5,CASSQDLFQPQHF
TRBV7-8,many,TRBJ2-1,CASSPRGSGGASSPHEQFF
TRBV7-2,many,TRBJ1-1,CASSIWTVRDKAFF
TRBV7-8,-,TRBJ2-5,CASSLARGSQETQYF
TRBV12-3/TRBV12-4,-,TRBJ1-5,CASSSTLTFSNQPQHF
TRBV6-1,once,TRBJ1-5,CASSERQVFSNQPQHF
TRBV6-5,-,TRBJ1-1,CASSYRGSWDTEAFF
TRBV6-5,few,TRBJ1-4,CASSYSPGQPDEKLFF
TRBV5-1,few,TRBJ2-1,CASSLVRTGADRGHNEQFF
TRBV6-5,-,TRBJ2-5,CASSSSGTQETQYF
TRBV6-1,many,TRBJ1-5,CASSGADRVGTHQPQHF
TRBV3-1,-,TRBJ2-7,CASSQGLNSYEQYF
TRBV20-1,-,TRBJ1-5,CSARDPTEWNQPQHF
TRBV7-4,once,TRBJ1-4,CASSLPGTGISAEKLFF
TRBV7-8,-,TRBJ1-2,CASSPDGPIRYTF
TRBV7-6,few,TRBJ2-2,CASSPRGAGGELFF
TRBV19,-,TRBJ2-7,CASSIGWGTGVYEQYF
TRBV19,many,TRBJ1-2,CASGERGRNYGYTF